The rows below give T cell receptor beta chains drawn from one sample of a study of blood T cell repertoires in COVID-19. Sequenced by immunoSEQ multiplex PCR; TCRdb stores in-frame clones only, minus some. Counted here are fewer than 30,000 clones, 91% occurring once; the ten biggest clones make up roughly a sixth. The sequencing input was peripheral blood. Receptors were obtained from a human donor with active COVID-19. The donor label of this sample is uncertain. CDR3s leave out the opening cysteine and the closing phenylalanine or tryptophan. Some rows mark clone size as missing; the rest say once, few, many or name a class of expanded clone.

J,V,size,CDR3
TRBJ2-7,TRBV5-5,.,AQQGTHEQY
TRBJ2-5,TRBV4-3,.,ASSQGGGRGQETQY
TRBJ1-1,TRBV10-1,.,ASSGPGNTEAF
TRBJ2-1,TRBV5-4,.,ASSLAGGSSYNEQF
TRBJ2-3,TRBV5-1,.,ASSLGQNTDTQY
TRBJ2-5,TRBV14,.,ASSVIQGAAETQY
TRBJ1-4,TRBV27,.,ASSSRGEKLF
TRBJ2-5,TRBV27,.,ASSFLAGEEETQY
TRBJ1-5,TRBV19,.,ASSPRGNQPQH
TRBJ2-1,TRBV28,.,ASSSLDREGKPYNEQF
TRBJ2-3,TRBV6-4,.,ASSTGTSTDTQY
TRBJ2-7,TRBV27,.,ASSFTGGIYEQY
TRBJ1-1,TRBV2,.,ASSQGALMNTEAF
TRBJ2-1,TRBV24-1,.,ATSDSGQPEQF
TRBJ2-7,TRBV6-2/TRBV6-3,few,ASSSGMSGEQY
TRBJ2-3,TRBV4-1,few,ASSQGSGRLDTQY